Below, 9 T cell receptor beta chains from the same sample are listed, as sequenced in a study of regulatory T cells in long-lasting Graves disease (dated by TCRdb to about 2021). Libraries were constructed by multiplex PCR. This sample was sequenced with an Illumina HiSeq 4000. iRepertoire HTBI primers and Arm-PCR amplification of CDR3 regions were used to construct TCR beta libraries. The raw public reads went through TCRdb reprocessing: fastp at Q25, MiXCR clone calling, in-frame beta chains kept. Here each entry gathers all rows of one CDR3 protein and keeps the most common genes and DNA. The sample table shows roughly 400,000 distinct CDR3 sequences, and roughly 21% are seen once. The ten largest clones represent approximately 15% of the sample. What this sample's time point label stands for: persistent/refractory GD, antithyroid drugs over 5 years with positive TRAb. For both TCR sequencing and RNA sequencing, RNA was extracted from PBMCs in TRIzol.

Sequenced here: peripheral blood mononuclear cells (PBMCs), sampled when the disease was refractory, from a patient treated with antithyroid drugs. All receptors come from a female donor with Graves disease.

With regard to this clonotype: A clone one base away is much larger, so this may be a read error. The CDR3 end shows no conserved phenylalanine or tryptophan, and so a read error is likely. V is TRBV12-3 or TRBV12-4 and J is TRBJ2-5; TRBD1 matches 9 bases. This CDR3 is built from 15 residues. With V trimmed by 6 bases and J by 7 bases, 12 bases remained unmatched. The CDR3 protein is CASSSTGGPPGTQYL. The DNA for the CDR3 is TGTGCCAGCAGCTCAACAGGGGGCCCACCGGGGACCCAGTACCTC.

This clonotype was seen more than once but under ten times. V and J are TRBV20-1 and TRBJ2-1; D not certain. The CDR3 runs 10 residues. Trimming removed 5 bases from V and 5 bases from J, with 4 bases in between. Germline CDR1 reads DFQATT; CDR2 reads SNEGSKA (reference sequence). The CDR3 is CSAQDNEQFF. CDR3 DNA sequence: TGCAGTGCTCAAGACAATGAGCAGTTCTTC.

This clonotype was counted a few times. This rearrangement joins TRBV28 to TRBJ2-2; 8 bases are shared with TRBD2. CDR1 is MDHEN, CDR2 SYDVKM, per germline. The CDR3 extends over 16 amino acids. The junction had 10 bases not matched to a gene; V was cut back by 5 bases and J by 5 bases. The CDR3 region is CASSKGSGSLTGELFF. In DNA form, the CDR3 reads TGTGCCAGCAGTAAGGGCAGCGGGAGTTTAACCGGGGAGCTGTTTTTT.

This clonotype was recorded a few times. The chain employs TRBV28 and TRBJ2-3, with D possibly being TRBD1 (5 bases). V was clipped by 3 bases and J by 2 bases, with 12 bases between them. Germline CDR1 MDHEN, CDR2 SYDVKM. CDR3 length: 15 amino acids. CDR3 nucleotides: TGTGCCAGCAGTTTTCCAGACAGAACCACAGATACGCAGTATTTT. Protein sequence: CASSFPDRTTDTQYF.

This clonotype was seen many times. The rearrangement uses TRBV27 and TRBJ1-1; D not resolved. The germline CDR1 and CDR2 sequences are MNHEY and SMNVEV (reference sequence). The CDR3 spans 15 residues. Deletions cut 3 bases from V and 0 bases from J, with 11 bases between. The CDR3 bases are TGTGCCAGCAGTTTGTTAAGACCCATGAACACTGAAGCTTTCTTT. It codes for CASSLLRPMNTEAFF.

The chain links TRBV20-1 to TRBJ2-1; TRBD2 aligns across 8 bases. Germline lookup yields CDR1 DFQATT and CDR2 SNEGSKA (reference sequence). J lost 7 bases, V lost 5 bases, and 13 bases had no gene match. This CDR3 comprises 15 residues. CDR3 sequence: CSALKRERVWNEQFF. CDR3 nucleotide sequence: TGCAGTGCTTTGAAGCGGGAGCGGGTTTGGAATGAGCAGTTCTTC.

Written as DNA, the CDR3 is TGTGCCAGCTCACCACGGGTGCGGGACAGGGAACCGGGCACCGGGGAGCTGTTTTTT. Protein sequence: CASSPRVRDREPGTGELFF. V is TRBV18 and J is TRBJ2-2; 9 positions agree with TRBD1. Per germline, CDR1 KGHSH and CDR2 LQKENI. V shed 1 base, J shed 4 bases, and the junction held 13 bases outside the gene matches. This CDR3 region has 19 residues.

This clonotype was counted only a few times. The chain links TRBV3-1 to TRBJ2-1; TRBD2 matches at 7 bases. This CDR3 has 16 amino acids. Losses at the gene ends were 4 bases for V and 6 bases for J; bases not matched to a gene: 12. Germline CDR1 LGHDT, CDR2 YNNKEL (reference sequence). For the CDR3, the DNA is TGTGCCAGCAGCCGGGCGGGGGAACGTAATTCCAATGAGCAGTTCTTC. Residues: CASSRAGERNSNEQFF.

This clonotype was observed a few times. This chain connects TRBV4-1 to TRBJ1-6; 8 bases are shared with TRBD1. The J segment lost 8 bases and the V segment lost 4 bases, leaving 7 bases of the junction unmatched. CDR1 and CDR2 (germline): MGHRA, YSYEKL. The CDR3 consists of 15 residues. This chain's CDR3 is CASSRYQGADSPLHF. In DNA form, the CDR3 reads TGCGCCAGCAGCCGATATCAGGGGGCTGATTCACCCCTCCACTTT.